This entry lists 30 T cell receptor beta chains sequenced from one sample in a study of control samples from healthy donors and cancer patients. Profiled with immunoSEQ multiplex PCR; TCRdb holds only in-frame clones, not every one. The repertoire holds 150,000 or so clones, with 90% to 95% as singletons. The sequenced material came from blood. The receptors were gathered from a man between 18 and 35 years old in good health.

The chain has TRBV21-1 and TRBJ1-5. TRBV21-1 is labeled a pseudogene. The CDR3 is made up of 19 amino acids. The CDR3 loop reads CASSKDGGEIGLANQPQHF. The CDR3 bases are TGTGCCAGCAGCAAAGATGGAGGGGAAATTGGGTTGGCTAATCAGCCCCAGCATTTT.

This chain joins TRBV5-1 and TRBJ2-3, with 7 nucleotides matching TRBD1. Per the germline V gene, CDR1 is SGHRS and CDR2 is YFSETQ. This CDR3 is 15 amino acids long. J gave up 2 bases and V 1 base, and 4 bases lay outside the gene matches. Written as DNA, the CDR3 is TGCGCCAGCAGCTTGAATGACAGGGCCACAGATACGCAGTATTTT. It yields the protein CASSLNDRATDTQYF.

J is TRBJ2-5 and V is TRBV7-8, with 7 bases matching TRBD1. The V gene end was trimmed by 4 bases and the J gene end by 7 bases; junction bases not matched to a gene: 6. Per the germline V gene, CDR1 is SGHVS and CDR2 is FQNEAQ. This CDR3 contains 13 residues. The CDR3 nucleotides read TGTGCCAGCAGCTCAACAGGGGTCGGGACCCAGTACTTC. Protein: CASSSTGVGTQYF.

The chain employs TRBV7-9 and TRBJ2-7; no clear D gene. The CDR3 has 15 amino acids. Trimming took 7 bases from V and 0 from J, leaving 16 bases between them. Looked up from germline, CDR1 is SEHNR and CDR2 is FQNEAQ (reference sequence). The CDR3 coding sequence is TGTGCCAGCACCAAAGTCGAGAAGAGCTCCTACGAGCAGTACTTC. Translation gives CASTKVEKSSYEQYF.

J is TRBJ1-1 and V is TRBV5-1, with TRBD1 matching 7 bases. Germline CDR1 and CDR2: SGHRS and YFSETQ. The trim removed 0 bases at V and 2 bases at J, leaving 4 bases unmatched. This CDR3 is built from 15 residues. The CDR3 nucleotides read TGCGCCAGCAGCTTGGATCAGGGGGGAAACACTGAAGCTTTCTTT. Its translation is CASSLDQGGNTEAFF.

This chain connects TRBV9 to TRBJ1-6; perhaps TRBD1 as D (6 bases). This CDR3 has 15 residues. The V end was cut by 7 bases, the J end by 8 bases, with 19 bases between. Germline values: CDR1 SGDLS, CDR2 YYNGEE. CDR3 bases: TGTGCCAGCGCCGAGACAGGCCTGGAGGATTCACCCCTCCACTTT. It specifies CASAETGLEDSPLHF.

V is TRBV2 and J is TRBJ1-5; D is undetermined. The germline V and J ends were trimmed by 7 bases and 5 bases, with 18 bases remaining between them. This CDR3 is built from 15 residues. Looked up from germline, CDR1 is SNHLY and CDR2 is FYNNEI. The chain's CDR3 is CASTTLGGRDQPQHF. CDR3 nucleotide sequence: TGTGCCAGCACCACCCTCGGAGGTCGCGATCAGCCCCAGCATTTT.

This chain joins TRBV5-6 and TRBJ2-3; 8 nucleotides line up with TRBD2. The CDR3 is 16 residues long. The V gene end was trimmed by 1 base and the J gene end by 8 bases; junction bases not matched to a gene: 12. Germline values: CDR1 SGHDT, CDR2 YYEEEE. The CDR3 is CASSLLSSGRFGTQYF. The CDR3 coding sequence is TGTGCCAGCAGCTTGTTAAGCAGCGGGAGATTTGGTACGCAGTATTTT.

V and J are TRBV5-1 and TRBJ1-1, with D unresolved. The length of the CDR3 is 16 residues. The V gene's germline CDR1 is SGHRS and CDR2 YFSETQ. V was cut by 4 bases and J by 1 base, with 17 bases left in between. In DNA, the CDR3 is TGCGCCAGCAGCCCGAGGGAGGGAGGCACGAACACTGAAGCTTTCTTT. Translating gives CASSPREGGTNTEAFF.

This chain uses TRBV5-5 with TRBJ1-2; no firm D call. Germline assignment: CDR1 SGHKS and CDR2 YYEKEE (reference sequence). The CDR3 is made up of 15 amino acids. V was trimmed by 2 bases and J by 3 bases, leaving 14 bases between them. CDR3 sequence reads: CASSLTGGSDYGYTF. The CDR3 bases are TGTGCCAGCAGCTTAACCGGAGGGTCTGACTATGGCTACACCTTC.

J is TRBJ1-2 and V is TRBV5-1, with TRBD1 matching over 7 bases. CDR3 length: 13 amino acids. In germline, CDR1 is SGHRS, CDR2 YFSETQ. J gave up 10 bases and V 10 bases, and 16 bases lay outside the gene matches. DNA for the CDR3: TGCGCCGCCAGCAGCTTGCCGGGGACAGACTACACCTTC. Translation gives CAASSLPGTDYTF.

In this sample, this clone turned up once. The chain links TRBV18 to TRBJ2-5; 9 bases are shared with TRBD2. The J segment lost 3 bases and the V segment lost 4 bases, leaving 3 bases of the junction unmatched. CDR3 length: 14 amino acids. The germline V gene has CDR1 KGHSH and CDR2 LQKENI. The CDR3 here is CASSRRGGEETQYF. For the CDR3, the DNA is TGTGCCAGCTCACGGCGGGGGGGAGAAGAGACCCAGTACTTC. Drawing the rest from reference TRBV18 and TRBJ2-5, the complete variable domain is NAGVMQNPRHLVRRRGQEARLRCSPMKGHSHVYWYRQLPEEGLKFMVYLQKENIIDESGMPKERFSAEFPKEGPSILRIQQVVRGDSAAYFCASSRRGGEETQYFGPGTRLLVL.

This clone was recorded only once. The rearrangement uses TRBV11-2 and TRBJ1-1; D gene unclear. There are 13 residues in the CDR3. Between the trimmed V and J ends, which lost 1 base and 0 bases, there was a span of 3 bases. Germline CDR1 and CDR2: SGHAT and FQNNGV. This CDR3 reads CASSLVLNTEAFF. The CDR3 DNA reads TGTGCCAGCAGCTTAGTACTGAACACTGAAGCTTTCTTT.

The chain recombines TRBV5-6 with TRBJ1-5; D remains ambiguous. Germline CDR1 SGHDT, CDR2 YYEEEE. The CDR3 is 15 amino acids. Trimming pared 2 bases from V and 2 bases from J, leaving 11 bases between. The CDR3 here is CASSLGGRGNQPQHF. The CDR3 DNA follows: TGTGCCAGCAGCTTAGGCGGCAGAGGCAATCAGCCCCAGCATTTT. Combining the CDR3 with reference TRBV5-6 and TRBJ1-5 gives the whole variable domain DAGVTQSPTHLIKTRGQQVTLRCSPKSGHDTVSWYQQALGQGPQFIFQYYEEEERQRGNFPDRFSGHQFPNYSSELNVNALLLGDSALYLCASSLGGRGNQPQHFGDGTRLSIL.

The chain's CDR3 is CASLGPRSGNTIYF. CDR3 nucleotide sequence: TGTGCCAGCCTCGGACCGCGCTCTGGAAACACCATATATTTT. The V gene is TRBV2, the J gene TRBJ1-3; D call uncertain. CDR3 length: 14 residues. V was pared by 8 bases and J by 0 bases, with 11 bases between. Looked up from germline, CDR1 is SNHLY and CDR2 is FYNNEI.

The CDR3 reads CASSLGLRGNTIYF. CDR3 bases: TGTGCCAGCAGCTTGGGGCTGCGGGGAAACACCATATATTTT. This rearrangement joins TRBV5-6 to TRBJ1-3, with unresolved D. The CDR3 contains 14 residues. Germline V gene sequence: CDR1 SGHDT, CDR2 YYEEEE. V was shortened by 0 bases and J by 4 bases, with 8 bases between the two germline ends.

The J gene is TRBJ2-7, the V gene TRBV7-8, with 11 bases identical to TRBD2. CDR1 SGHVS and CDR2 FQNEAQ come from the germline V gene. V trimming: 5 bases; J trimming: 6 bases; junction bases outside the gene matches: 12. The CDR3 runs 16 residues. The CDR3 DNA sequence: TGTGCCAGCAGCCTGAATAGCGGGAGGGCCCTCTCCGAGCAGTACTTC. Translation: CASSLNSGRALSEQYF.

The chain combines TRBV19 with TRBJ2-7; D ambiguous. This CDR3 comprises 14 residues. Trimming stripped 1 base from V and 0 bases from J, with 7 bases between. Germline CDR1 reads LNHDA; CDR2 reads SQIVND (reference sequence). DNA of the CDR3: TGTGCCAGTAGTATAGGTCGGGCCTCCTACGAGCAGTACTTC. It translates to CASSIGRASYEQYF. Complete variable domain (other parts from reference TRBV19 and TRBJ2-7): DGGITQSPKYLFRKEGQNVTLSCEQNLNHDAMYWYRQDPGQGLRLIYYSQIVNDFQKGDIAEGYSVSREKKESFPLTVTSAQKNPTAFYLCASSIGRASYEQYFGPGTRLTVT.

V is TRBV4-1 and J is TRBJ1-1; 7 bases are shared with TRBD1. CDR1 and CDR2 from the germline V gene are MGHRA and YSYEKL. The CDR3 sequence is 16 residues long. V was pared by 2 bases and J by 3 bases, with 9 bases of the junction left unmatched. CDR3 residues: CASSQRGDRRDTEAFF. The CDR3 DNA is TGCGCCAGCAGCCAAAGGGGGGACAGAAGAGACACTGAAGCTTTCTTT.

In regard to this clone: This sample includes further DNA sequences coding for the same CDR3. The chain carries TRBV18 and TRBJ1-6; D not certain. The CDR3 totals 12 residues. CDR1 and CDR2 from the germline V gene are KGHSH and LQKENI. With 2 bases removed from V and 5 bases from J, the gap between germline ends came to 1 base. The chain's CDR3 is CASSPDNSPLHF. The CDR3 bases are TGTGCCAGCTCACCAGATAATTCACCCCTCCACTTT.

The chain joins TRBV3-1 (or the pseudogene TRBV3-2) to TRBJ1-1; D not resolved. The germline V gene has CDR1 LGHDT and CDR2 YNNKEL (reference sequence). V was pared by 0 bases and J by 4 bases, with 9 bases between. This CDR3 is 14 amino acids long. CDR3 sequence: CASSQEVLGTEAFF. CDR3 nucleotides: TGTGCCAGCAGCCAAGAGGTTTTGGGCACTGAAGCTTTCTTT.

Turning to this clone: Mismatch with germline at one junction end may stem from a read error. This rearrangement joins TRBV7-7 to TRBJ2-2; 7 bases match TRBD2. The germline V gene has CDR1 SSHAT and CDR2 FNYEAQ (reference sequence). The CDR3 is made up of 16 amino acids. For the CDR3, the DNA is TGTGCTAGCAGTTCACAAGCGGGACTGAACACCGGGGAGCTGTTTTTT. Its protein is CASSSQAGLNTGELFF.

The genes are TRBV4-2 and TRBJ2-3; D call uncertain. CDR3 size: 13 residues. Trimming cost V 3 bases and J 4 bases, with 8 bases left between them. CDR1 LGHNA and CDR2 YNFKEQ come from the germline V gene. The CDR3 loop reads CASSQTGADTQYF. The CDR3 nucleotides read TGTGCCAGCAGCCAGACCGGTGCAGATACGCAGTATTTT.

The rearrangement uses TRBV2 and TRBJ2-3; D call uncertain. Germline CDR1 and CDR2: SNHLY and FYNNEI. Deletions cut 10 bases from V and 0 bases from J, with 14 bases between. This CDR3 has 14 amino acids. CDR3 bases: TGTGCCACCAGACTGGCAACTAGCACAGATACGCAGTATTTT. Its protein is CATRLATSTDTQYF.

This clone was detected once. The chain couples TRBV3-1 (or the pseudogene TRBV3-2) to TRBJ1-2; D uncertain. Per germline, CDR1 LGHDT and CDR2 YNNKEL (reference sequence). Trimming cost V 1 base and J 8 bases, with 11 bases left between them. This CDR3 is 13 amino acids long. CDR3 residues: CASSQAEIGGYTF. The CDR3 DNA reads as TGTGCCAGCAGCCAAGCGGAAATCGGGGGCTACACCTTC.

The V call is TRBV7-8, the J call TRBJ2-1; maybe TRBD2 (5 bases). The CDR3 is 12 amino acids. Per germline, CDR1 SGHVS and CDR2 FQNEAQ. V was pared by 10 bases and J by 9 bases, with 16 bases between. CDR3 in DNA: TGTGCCACAGGCGCCTCCGGGATTGAGCAGTTCTTC. It yields the protein CATGASGIEQFF. Variable domain in full (rest from reference TRBV7-8 and TRBJ2-1): GAGVSQSPRYKVAKRGQDVALRCDPISGHVSLFWYQQALGQGPEFLTYFQNEAQLDKSGLPSDRFFAERPEGSVSTLKIQRTQQEDSAVYLCATGASGIEQFFGPGTRLTVL.

This clone was seen more than once but under ten times. The chain has TRBV6-5 and TRBJ1-2; no clear D. CDR1 MNHEY and CDR2 SVGAGI come from the germline V gene. The CDR3 covers 13 residues. Trimming shortened V by 6 bases and J by 8 bases, and 16 bases separated the two germline ends. The CDR3 coding sequence is TGTGCCAGCAGGCCCGACTGGGTTCGAGGCTACACCTTC. Translating gives CASRPDWVRGYTF.

This chain uses TRBV30 with TRBJ1-2; D remains ambiguous. Trimming took 2 bases from V and 11 from J, leaving 15 bases between them. The CDR3 consists of 12 residues. Germline CDR1 GTSNPN, CDR2 SVGIG (reference sequence). CDR3 residues: CAWSPFDILYTF. CDR3 coding DNA: TGTGCCTGGAGTCCATTCGACATACTGTACACCTTC.

V gene TRBV15 combines with J gene TRBJ2-7; D is uncertain. The CDR3 is made up of 15 amino acids. V gave up 1 base and J gave up 2 bases, with 12 bases separating them. Germline V gene lookup returns CDR1 LNHNV and CDR2 YYDKDF (reference sequence). The DNA for the CDR3 is TGTGCCACCAGCAGAGCTCTCGGTTCGGCCTACGAGCAGTACTTC. Translation gives CATSRALGSAYEQYF.

As regards this clone: At one boundary the junction diverges from the germline segment, which might be a read error. The genes are TRBV7-7 and TRBJ2-2, with D tentatively TRBD1 (5 bases). The CDR3 is 12 amino acids. Germline assignment: CDR1 SSHAT and CDR2 FNYEAQ (reference sequence). The CDR3 loop reads CASSPTGGELFF. CDR3 nucleotides: TGTGCTAGCAGCCCTACAGGCGGGGAGCTGTTTTTT.